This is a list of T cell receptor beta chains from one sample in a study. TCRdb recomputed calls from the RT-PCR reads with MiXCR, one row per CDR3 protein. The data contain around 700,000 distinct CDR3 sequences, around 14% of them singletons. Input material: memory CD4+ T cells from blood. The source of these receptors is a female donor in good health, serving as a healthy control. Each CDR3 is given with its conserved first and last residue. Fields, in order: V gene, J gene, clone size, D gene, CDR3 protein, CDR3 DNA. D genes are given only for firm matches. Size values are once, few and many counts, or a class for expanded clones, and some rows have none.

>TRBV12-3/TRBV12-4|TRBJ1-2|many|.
CASSPGRGVDGYTF
TGTGCCAGCAGCCCGGGCAGGGGAGTGGATGGCTACACCTTC
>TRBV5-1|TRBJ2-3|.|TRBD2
CASSGPSSTSGSTDTQYF
TGCGCCAGCAGCGGACCCTCTTCGACTAGCGGGAGCACAGATACGCAGTATTTT
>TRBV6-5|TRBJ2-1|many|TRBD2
CASRGTSPEQFF
TGTGCCAGCAGGGGGACTAGCCCTGAGCAGTTCTTC
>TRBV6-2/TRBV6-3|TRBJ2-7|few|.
CASTSTPGRRTYEQYF
TGTGCCAGCACTTCTACACCAGGCAGGCGGACCTACGAGCAGTACTTC
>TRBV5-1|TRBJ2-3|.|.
CASSRGLPQLTDTQYF
TGCGCCAGCAGCCGTGGACTCCCTCAATTGACAGATACGCAGTATTTT
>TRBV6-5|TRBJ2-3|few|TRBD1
CASRPGRQGGTDTQYF
TGTGCCAGCAGGCCTGGGAGACAGGGAGGCACAGATACGCAGTATTTT
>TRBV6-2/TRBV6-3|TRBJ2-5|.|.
CASSYSGVKTQYF
TGTGCCAGCAGTTACTCCGGGGTAAAGACCCAGTACTTC
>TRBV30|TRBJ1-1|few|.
CAWRKDIRGTEAFF
TGTGCCTGGAGGAAGGACATCCGAGGGACTGAAGCTTTCTTT
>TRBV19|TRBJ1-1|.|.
CAVRDRTLNTEAFF
TGTGCGGTGAGGGACCGGACCTTGAACACTGAAGCTTTCTTT
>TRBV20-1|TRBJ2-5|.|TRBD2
CSAPTSGRAETQYF
TGCAGTGCACCCACTAGCGGGAGGGCGGAGACCCAGTACTTC
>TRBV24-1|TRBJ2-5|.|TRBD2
CATSGRGPQYF
TGTGCCACCAGCGGGAGGGGACCCCAGTACTTC
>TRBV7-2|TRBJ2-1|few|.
CASRGEGRGIYNEQFF
TGTGCCAGCAGGGGGGAGGGCAGGGGAATATACAATGAGCAGTTCTTC
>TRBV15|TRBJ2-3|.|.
CATSRESGTQRRTDTQYF
TGTGCCACCAGCAGAGAGAGTGGGACGCAACGACGCACAGATACGCAGTATTTT
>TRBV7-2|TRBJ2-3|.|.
CASSLEWTDTQYF
TGTGCCAGCAGCTTAGAGTGGACAGATACGCAGTATTTT
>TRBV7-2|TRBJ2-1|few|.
CASNRATYSYNEQFF
TGTGCCAGCAACAGAGCTACCTATAGCTACAATGAGCAGTTCTTC
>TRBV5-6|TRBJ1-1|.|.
CASSTSDHFYTEAFF
TGTGCCAGCAGCACCTCGGACCACTTCTACACTGAAGCTTTCTTT
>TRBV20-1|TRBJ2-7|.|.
CSAFAGMISYEQYF
TGCAGTGCTTTCGCTGGAATGATCTCCTACGAGCAGTACTTC
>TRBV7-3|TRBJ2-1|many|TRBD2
CASSLISGGFGEQFF
TGTGCCAGCAGCTTAATCAGCGGGGGGTTCGGGGAGCAGTTCTTC
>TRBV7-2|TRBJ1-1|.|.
CASSLGGPSLSNTEAFF
TGTGCCAGCAGCTTAGGGGGGCCCAGCCTATCGAACACTGAAGCTTTCTTT
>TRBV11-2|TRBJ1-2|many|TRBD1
CASSSSTTGGSCTF
TGTGCCAGCAGCTCCTCTACGACAGGGGGCTCCTGCACCTTC
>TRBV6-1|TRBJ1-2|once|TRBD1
CASSEVTGDDFADGYTF
TGTGCCAGCAGTGAAGTGACAGGGGATGATTTCGCGGATGGCTACACCTTC
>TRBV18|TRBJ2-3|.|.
CASSRTAGDTQYF
TGTGCCAGCTCACGAACTGCAGGAGATACGCAGTATTTT
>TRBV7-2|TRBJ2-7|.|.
CASSPMVGEQYF
TGTGCCAGCAGCCCGATGGTGGGCGAGCAGTACTTC
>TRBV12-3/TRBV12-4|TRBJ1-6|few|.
CASSLGQSGYNSPLHF
TGTGCCAGCAGTTTAGGACAAAGTGGCTATAATTCACCCCTCCACTTT
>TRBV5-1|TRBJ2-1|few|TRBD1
CASSWTGPHNEQFF
TGCGCCAGCAGCTGGACAGGACCCCACAATGAGCAGTTCTTC
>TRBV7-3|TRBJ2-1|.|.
CASSSYTNNEQFF
TGTGCCAGCAGCTCTTACACCAACAATGAGCAGTTCTTC
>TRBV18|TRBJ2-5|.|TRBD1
CASSQGQMKETQYF
TGTGCCAGCTCACAGGGACAGATGAAAGAGACCCAGTACTTC
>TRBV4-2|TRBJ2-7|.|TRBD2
CASRRSGDLPYEQYF
TGTGCCAGCAGACGAAGCGGGGACTTACCCTACGAGCAGTACTTC
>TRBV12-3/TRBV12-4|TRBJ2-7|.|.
CASRRQGGEQYF
TGTGCCAGCAGGAGACAGGGAGGCGAGCAGTACTTC
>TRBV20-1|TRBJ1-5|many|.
CSARPGMGQPQHF
TGCAGTGCTAGGCCCGGGATGGGGCAGCCCCAGCATTTT
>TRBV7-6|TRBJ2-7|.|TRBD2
CASSPETAGVEQYF
TGTGCCAGCAGCCCAGAAACAGCGGGGGTCGAGCAGTACTTC
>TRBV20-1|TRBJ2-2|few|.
CSATSQVGLFF
TGCAGTGCTACTTCACAGGTTGGGCTGTTTTTT
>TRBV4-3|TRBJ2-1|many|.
CASSQESRGEQFF
TGCGCCAGCAGCCAAGAATCCAGGGGTGAGCAGTTCTTC
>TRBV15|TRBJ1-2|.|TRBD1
CATSRDPGQYGYTF
TGTGCCACCAGCAGAGATCCGGGACAGTATGGCTACACCTTC
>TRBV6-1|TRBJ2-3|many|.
CASSEMEGTQYF
TGTGCCAGCAGTGAAATGGAGGGGACGCAGTATTTT